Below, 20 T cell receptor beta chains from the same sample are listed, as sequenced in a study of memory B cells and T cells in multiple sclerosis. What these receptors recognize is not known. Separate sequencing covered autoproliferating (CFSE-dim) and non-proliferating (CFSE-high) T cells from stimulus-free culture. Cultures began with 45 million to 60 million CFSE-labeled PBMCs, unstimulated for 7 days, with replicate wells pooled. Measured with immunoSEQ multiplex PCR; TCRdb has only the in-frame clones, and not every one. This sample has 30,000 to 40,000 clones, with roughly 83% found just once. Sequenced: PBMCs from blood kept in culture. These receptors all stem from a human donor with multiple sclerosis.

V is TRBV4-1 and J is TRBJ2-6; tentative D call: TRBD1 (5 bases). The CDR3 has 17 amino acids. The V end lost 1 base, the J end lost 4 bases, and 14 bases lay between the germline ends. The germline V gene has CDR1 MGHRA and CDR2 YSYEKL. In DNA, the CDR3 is TGCGCCAGCAGCCAAGCAAAAGGGGTCGCGGGGGCCAACGTCCTGACTTTC. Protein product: CASSQAKGVAGANVLTF.

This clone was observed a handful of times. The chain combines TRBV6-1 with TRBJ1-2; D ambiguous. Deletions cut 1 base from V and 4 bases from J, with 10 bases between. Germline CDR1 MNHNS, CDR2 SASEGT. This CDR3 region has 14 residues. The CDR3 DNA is TGTGCCAGCAGTGAAGGGGTCGAGGGCTATGGCTACACCTTC. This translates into CASSEGVEGYGYTF.

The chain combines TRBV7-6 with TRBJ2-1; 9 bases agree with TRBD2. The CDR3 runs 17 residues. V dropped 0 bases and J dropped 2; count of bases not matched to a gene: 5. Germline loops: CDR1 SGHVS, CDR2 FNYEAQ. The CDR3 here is CASSLALAGGPYNEQFF. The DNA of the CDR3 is TGTGCCAGCAGCTTAGCGCTGGCGGGGGGGCCCTACAATGAGCAGTTCTTC.

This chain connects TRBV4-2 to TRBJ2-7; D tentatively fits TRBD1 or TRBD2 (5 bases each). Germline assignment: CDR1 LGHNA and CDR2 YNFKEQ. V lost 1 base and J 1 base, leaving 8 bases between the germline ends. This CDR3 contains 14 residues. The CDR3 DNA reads TGTGCCAGCAGCCAAGGGGGGAATTCCTACGAGCAGTACTTC. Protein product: CASSQGGNSYEQYF.

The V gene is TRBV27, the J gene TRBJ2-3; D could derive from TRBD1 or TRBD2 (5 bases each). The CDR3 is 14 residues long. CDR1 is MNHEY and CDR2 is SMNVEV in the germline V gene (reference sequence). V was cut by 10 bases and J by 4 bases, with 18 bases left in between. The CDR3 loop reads CATGGFSRADTQYF. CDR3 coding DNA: TGTGCCACTGGGGGATTTTCTAGGGCAGATACGCAGTATTTT.

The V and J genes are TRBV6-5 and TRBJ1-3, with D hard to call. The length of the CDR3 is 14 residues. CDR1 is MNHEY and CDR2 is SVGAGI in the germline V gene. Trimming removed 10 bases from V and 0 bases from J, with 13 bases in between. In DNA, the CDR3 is TGTGCCAACATACATAAGGTCTCTGGAAACACCATATATTTT. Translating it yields CANIHKVSGNTIYF.

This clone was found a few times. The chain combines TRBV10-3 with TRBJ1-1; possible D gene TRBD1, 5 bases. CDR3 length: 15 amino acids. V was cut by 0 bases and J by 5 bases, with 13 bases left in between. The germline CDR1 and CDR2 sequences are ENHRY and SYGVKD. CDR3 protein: CAISESWGRRTEAFF. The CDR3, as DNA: TGTGCCATCAGTGAGTCGTGGGGCAGGAGGACTGAAGCTTTCTTT.

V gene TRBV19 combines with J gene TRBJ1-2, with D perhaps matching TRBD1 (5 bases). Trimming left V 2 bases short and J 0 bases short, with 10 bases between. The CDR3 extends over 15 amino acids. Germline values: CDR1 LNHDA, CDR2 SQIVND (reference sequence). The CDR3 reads CASSIKTGPNYGYTF. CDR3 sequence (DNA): TGTGCCAGTAGTATAAAGACGGGACCTAACTATGGCTACACCTTC.

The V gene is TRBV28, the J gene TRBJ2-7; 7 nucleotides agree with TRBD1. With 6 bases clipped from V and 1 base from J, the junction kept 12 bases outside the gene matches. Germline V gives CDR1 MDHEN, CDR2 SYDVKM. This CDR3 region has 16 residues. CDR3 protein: CASSLSSRGRSYEQYF. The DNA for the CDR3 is TGTGCCAGCAGCCTCTCATCCAGGGGGAGATCCTACGAGCAGTACTTC.

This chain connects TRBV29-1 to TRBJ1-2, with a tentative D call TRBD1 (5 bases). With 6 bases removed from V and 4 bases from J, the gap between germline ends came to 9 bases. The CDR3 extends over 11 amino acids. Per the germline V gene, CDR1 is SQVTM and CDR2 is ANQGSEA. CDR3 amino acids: CSVRAGYGYTF. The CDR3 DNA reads TGCAGCGTCAGGGCGGGCTATGGCTACACCTTC. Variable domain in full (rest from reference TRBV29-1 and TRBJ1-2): SAVISQKPSRDICQRGTSLTIQCQVDSQVTMMFWYRQQPGQSLTLIATANQGSEATYESGFVIDKFPISRPNLTFSTLTVSNMSPEDSSIYLCSVRAGYGYTFGSGTRLTVV.

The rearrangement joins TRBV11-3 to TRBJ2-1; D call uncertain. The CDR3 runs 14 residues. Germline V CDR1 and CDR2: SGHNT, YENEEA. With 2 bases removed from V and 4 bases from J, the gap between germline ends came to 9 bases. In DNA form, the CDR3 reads TGTGCCAGCAGCTTATCCCCTAGGTACAATGAGCAGTTCTTC. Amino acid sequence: CASSLSPRYNEQFF.

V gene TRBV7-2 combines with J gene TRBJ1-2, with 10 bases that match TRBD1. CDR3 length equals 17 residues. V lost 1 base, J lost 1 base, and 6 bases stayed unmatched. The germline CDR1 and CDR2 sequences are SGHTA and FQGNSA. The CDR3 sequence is CASSLVGTGALNYGYTF. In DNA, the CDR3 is TGTGCCAGCAGCTTAGTTGGGACAGGGGCACTTAACTATGGCTACACCTTC.

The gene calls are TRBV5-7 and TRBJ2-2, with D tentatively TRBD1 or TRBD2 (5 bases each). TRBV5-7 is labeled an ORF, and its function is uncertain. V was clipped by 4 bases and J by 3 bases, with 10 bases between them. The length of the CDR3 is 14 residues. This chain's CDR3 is CASSPGPYTGELFF. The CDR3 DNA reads TGTGCCAGCAGCCCGGGGCCCTACACCGGGGAGCTGTTTTTT.

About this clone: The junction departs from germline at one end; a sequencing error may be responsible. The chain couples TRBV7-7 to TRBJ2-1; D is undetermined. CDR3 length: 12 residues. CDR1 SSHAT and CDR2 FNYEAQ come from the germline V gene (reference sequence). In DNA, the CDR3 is TGTGCTAGCAGCTTAGACGGCGGTGAGCAGTTCTTC. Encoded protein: CASSLDGGEQFF.

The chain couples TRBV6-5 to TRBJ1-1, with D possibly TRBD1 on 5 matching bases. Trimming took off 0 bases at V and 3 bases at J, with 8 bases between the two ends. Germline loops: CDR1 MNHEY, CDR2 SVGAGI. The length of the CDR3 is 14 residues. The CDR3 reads CASSYSGDHTEAFF. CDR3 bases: TGTGCCAGCAGTTACTCAGGGGATCACACTGAAGCTTTCTTT.

CDR3 nucleotides: TGTGCCAGCAGTTTACGCGGGGGTGGGGACTATGGCTACACCTTC. Protein: CASSLRGGGDYGYTF. V is TRBV28 and J is TRBJ1-2; the D gene is possibly TRBD1 (5 bases). Trimming left V 2 bases short and J 3 bases short, with 13 bases between. Germline V gene data show CDR1 as MDHEN and CDR2 as SYDVKM. The CDR3 length is 15 residues.

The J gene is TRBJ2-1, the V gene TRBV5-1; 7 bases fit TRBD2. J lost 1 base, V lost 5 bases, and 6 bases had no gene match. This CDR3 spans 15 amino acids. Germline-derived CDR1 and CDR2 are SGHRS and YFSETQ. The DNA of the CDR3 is TGCGCCAGCAGTGGCCGGGGGGAATCCTACAATGAGCAGTTCTTC. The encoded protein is CASSGRGESYNEQFF.

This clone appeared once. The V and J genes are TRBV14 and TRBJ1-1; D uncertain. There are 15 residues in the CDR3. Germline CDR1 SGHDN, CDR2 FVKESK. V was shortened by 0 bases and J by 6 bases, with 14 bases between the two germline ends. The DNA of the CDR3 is TGTGCCAGCAGCCAAGATCCCGCGGGGAAGTCTGAAGCTTTCTTT. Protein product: CASSQDPAGKSEAFF.

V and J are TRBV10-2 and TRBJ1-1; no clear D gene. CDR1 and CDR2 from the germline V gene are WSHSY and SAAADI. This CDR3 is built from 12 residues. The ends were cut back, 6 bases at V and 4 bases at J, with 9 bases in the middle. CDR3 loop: CASSDRGTEAFF. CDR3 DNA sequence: TGCGCCAGCAGCGATCGGGGCACTGAAGCTTTCTTT.

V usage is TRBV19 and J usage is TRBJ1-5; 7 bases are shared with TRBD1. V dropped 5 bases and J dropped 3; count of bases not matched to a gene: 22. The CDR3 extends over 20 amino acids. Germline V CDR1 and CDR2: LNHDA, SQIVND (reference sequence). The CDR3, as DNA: TGTGCCAGTAGTTCGCCTAAATCCGGGACAGCTAACTATTACAATCAGCCCCAGCATTTT. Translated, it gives CASSSPKSGTANYYNQPQHF.